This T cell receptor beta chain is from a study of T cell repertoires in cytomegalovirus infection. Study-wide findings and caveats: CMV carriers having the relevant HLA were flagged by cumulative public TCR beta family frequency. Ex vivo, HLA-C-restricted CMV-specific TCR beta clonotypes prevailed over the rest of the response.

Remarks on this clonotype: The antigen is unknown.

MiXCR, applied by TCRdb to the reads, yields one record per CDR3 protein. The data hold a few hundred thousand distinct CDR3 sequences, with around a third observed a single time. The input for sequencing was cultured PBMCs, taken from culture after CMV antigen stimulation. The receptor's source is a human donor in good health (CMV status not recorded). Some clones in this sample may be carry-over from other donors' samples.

The CDR3 here is CASSLQGQGYGYTF. For the CDR3, the DNA is TGTGCCAGCAGCTTACAGGGACAGGGGTATGGCTACACCTTC. The genes are TRBV5-4 and TRBJ1-2, with 10 positions matching TRBD1. Germline V gene lookup returns CDR1 SGHNT and CDR2 YYREEE (reference sequence). CDR3 length: 14 residues. Trimming at V came to 2 bases and at J to 5 bases, leaving 3 bases not matched to a gene. Complete variable domain (other parts from reference TRBV5-4 and TRBJ1-2): ETGVTQSPTHLIKTRGQQVTLRCSSQSGHNTVSWYQQALGQGPQFIFQYYREEENGRGNFPPRFSGLQFPNYSSELNVNALELDDSALYLCASSLQGQGYGYTFGSGTRLTVV.